This record looks at one T cell receptor beta chain sequence and its context. The source of the sample is a study of shared clonotypes between healthy human individuals. Some clones are missing from TCRdb's copy, which holds only in-frame ones; the method was immunoSEQ multiplex PCR. The table shows about 1 million clones, with more than 60% occurring only once. CDR1 and CDR2 from the germline V gene are SGHRS and YFSETQ. CDR3 size: 15 residues. V was shortened by 4 bases and J by 2 bases, with 15 bases between the two germline ends. Sequencing was carried out using memory CD4+ T cells sorted from blood. Subset here: CD45RA-negative fraction. This clonotype was obtained from a man between 18 and 29 years old in good health. The chain has TRBV5-1 and TRBJ1-2; D not certain. The CDR3 region is CASSPGQVRNYGYTF. CDR3 bases: TGCGCCAGCAGCCCCGGGCAGGTTAGAAACTATGGCTACACCTTC.